The T cell receptor (beta chain) under discussion was sequenced for a study of Graves' ophthalmopathy and Graves' hyperthyroidism. Findings of the study overall: Also, most clonotypes expanded in the thyroid above 0.001 frequency appeared in blood.

This CDR3 spans 17 amino acids. Germline CDR1 MNHEY, CDR2 SVGAGI. The authors amplified TCR beta CDR3 regions from RNA transcripts. HTBI primers served in a first-round RT-PCR, which a second-round multiplex PCR followed. TCRdb re-derived calls from the multiplex PCR reads in MiXCR, one entry per CDR3 protein. The table has hundreds of thousands of distinct CDR3 sequences, approximately 21% seen once. Among the exclusions were patients with other autoimmune diseases, uncontrolled infections, pregnancy or lactation. The evidence that diagnosis relied on was clinical symptoms, serum thyroxine, TRAb, thyroid ultrasound and orbital computed tomography. This clonotype was detected ten times or more. What it binds is not known. At one of its ends the junction is not consistent with the germline gene, which may arise from a read error.

The sequence was obtained from a woman between 18 and 29 years old with stable Graves' hyperthyroidism. The sequenced material came from peripheral blood. The chain uses TRBV6-5 and TRBJ2-7; 11 bases agree with TRBD2. The CDR3 protein is CASSRTQTSGNGYGQYF. CDR3 nucleotide sequence: TGTGCCAGCAGCCGTACTCAGACTAGCGGGAACGGCTACGGGCAGTACTTC.